This T cell receptor (beta chain) is drawn from a study of T-cell reconstitution after alpha-beta-depleted transplantation in children. A library of TCRbeta sequences, prepared with unique molecular identifiers, was generated. From the PCR reads, TCRdb called clonotypes with MiXCR, one entry per CDR3 protein. The sample contains over 200,000 distinct CDR3 sequences, about a tenth of which appear only once. This clonotype was recorded many times. Antigen: not known. General study points: Reportedly, alpha-beta T cells present about two months post-transplant originated from several hundred expanded clones of graft origin. By one year post-transplant, T-cell counts and diversity largely arose from T cells that were newly produced. Surviving recipient T cells and thymic progenitors produced the high day-60 TCRbeta diversity seen in some patients.

Trimming shortened V by 0 bases and J by 8 bases, and 11 bases separated the two germline ends. Germline values: CDR1 MNHEY, CDR2 SVGAGI. The CDR3 is made up of 15 amino acids. Sequencing was performed on PBMCs, taken before TCRalphabeta/CD19-depleted stem cell transplant. The sequence was obtained from a child under two years old with acute myeloid leukemia, due to receive a stem cell transplant. This sequence joins TRBV6-5 and TRBJ1-6; no reliable D call. Written as DNA, the CDR3 is TGTGCCAGCAGTTACTCGGGTCGGGTGGATTCACCCCTCCACTTT. This translates into CASSYSGRVDSPLHF.